This T cell receptor beta chain was sequenced during a study of blood T cell repertoires in COVID-19. Study in general: Sites in the United States, Italy and Spain provided acute and convalescent COVID-19 samples.

The V gene lost 5 bases and the J gene lost 0 bases, with 17 bases spanning the gap. The CDR3 runs to 15 residues. Germline V gene data show CDR1 as GTSNPN and CDR2 as SVGIG (reference sequence). The data were produced by immunoSEQ multiplex PCR, yet TCRdb's version contains in-frame clones alone and is incomplete. Counted here are about 400,000 clones, approximately 90% occurring once; the ten biggest clones make up over 4%. The chain joins TRBV30 to TRBJ2-7; D possibly corresponds to TRBD2 (6 bases). Sequenced input: peripheral blood. The TCR was taken from a woman between 25 and 40 years old with acute or convalescent COVID-19. The CDR3 sequence is CAWGTVQVNSYEQYF. CDR3 nucleotides: TGTGCCTGGGGGACTGTACAGGTAAACTCCTACGAGCAGTACTTC.